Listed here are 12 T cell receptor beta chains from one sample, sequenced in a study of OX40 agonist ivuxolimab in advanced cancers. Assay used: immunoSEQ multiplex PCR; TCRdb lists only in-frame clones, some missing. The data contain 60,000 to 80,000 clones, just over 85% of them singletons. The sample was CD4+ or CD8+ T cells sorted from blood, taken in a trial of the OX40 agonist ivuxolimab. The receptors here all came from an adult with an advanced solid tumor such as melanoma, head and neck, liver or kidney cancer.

CDR3 amino acids: CASSLDWQHEQYF. The CDR3 DNA reads TGTGCCAGCAGCTTGGATTGGCAGCACGAGCAGTACTTC. This sequence joins TRBV5-4 and TRBJ2-7; D unresolved. The germline V gene has CDR1 SGHNT and CDR2 YYREEE (reference sequence). The CDR3 extends over 13 amino acids. The germline V and J ends were trimmed by 0 bases and 5 bases, with 9 bases remaining between them.

CDR3 bases: TGTGCCAGTAAGTTCTCTGGACAGGGTACCCTCTACGAGCAGTACTTC. This gives the protein CASKFSGQGTLYEQYF. The V call is TRBV19, the J call TRBJ2-7; TRBD1 agrees at 8 bases. Germline CDR1 LNHDA, CDR2 SQIVND (reference sequence). This CDR3 is built from 16 residues. J lost 3 bases, V lost 7 bases, and 14 bases had no gene match.

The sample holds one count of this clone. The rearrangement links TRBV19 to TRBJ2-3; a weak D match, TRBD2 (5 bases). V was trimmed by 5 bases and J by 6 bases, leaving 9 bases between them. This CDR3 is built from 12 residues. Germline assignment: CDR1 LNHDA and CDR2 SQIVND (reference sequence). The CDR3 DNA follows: TGTGCCAGTAGTCCCACGGGGGATACGCAGTATTTT. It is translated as CASSPTGDTQYF. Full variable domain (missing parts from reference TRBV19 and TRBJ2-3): DGGITQSPKYLFRKEGQNVTLSCEQNLNHDAMYWYRQDPGQGLRLIYYSQIVNDFQKGDIAEGYSVSREKKESFPLTVTSAQKNPTAFYLCASSPTGDTQYFGPGTRLTVL.

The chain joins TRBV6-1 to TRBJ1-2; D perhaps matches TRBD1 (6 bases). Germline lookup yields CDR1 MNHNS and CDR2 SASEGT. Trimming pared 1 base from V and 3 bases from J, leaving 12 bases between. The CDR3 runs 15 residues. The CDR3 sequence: CASSEGAGEYYGYTF. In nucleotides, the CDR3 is TGTGCCAGCAGTGAAGGGGCAGGGGAGTACTATGGCTACACCTTC.

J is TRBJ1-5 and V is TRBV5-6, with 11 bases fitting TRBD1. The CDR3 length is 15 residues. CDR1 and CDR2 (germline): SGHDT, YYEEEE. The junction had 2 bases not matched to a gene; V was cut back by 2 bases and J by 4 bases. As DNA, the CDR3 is TGTGCCAGCAGCTTCGGACAGGGGGCAAATCAGCCCCAGCATTTT. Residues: CASSFGQGANQPQHF.

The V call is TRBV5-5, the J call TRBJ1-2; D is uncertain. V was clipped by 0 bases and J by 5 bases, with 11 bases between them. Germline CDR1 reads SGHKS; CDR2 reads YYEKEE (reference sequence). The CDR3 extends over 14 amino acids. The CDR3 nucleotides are TGTGCCAGCAGCTTGGCCTGGGGAGGGTATGGCTACACCTTC. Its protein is CASSLAWGGYGYTF.

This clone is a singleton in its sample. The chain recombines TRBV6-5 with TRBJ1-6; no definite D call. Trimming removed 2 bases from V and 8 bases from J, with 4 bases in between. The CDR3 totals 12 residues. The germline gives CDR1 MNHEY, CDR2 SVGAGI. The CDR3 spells CASSYADSPLHF. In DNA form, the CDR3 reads TGTGCCAGCAGTTACGCGGATTCACCCCTCCACTTT.

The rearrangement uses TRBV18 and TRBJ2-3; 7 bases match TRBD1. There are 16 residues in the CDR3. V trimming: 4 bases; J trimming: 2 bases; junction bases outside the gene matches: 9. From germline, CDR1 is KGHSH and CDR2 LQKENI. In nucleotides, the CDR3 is TGTGCCAGCTCACTACTGGGACAGATTTACACAGATACGCAGTATTTT. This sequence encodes CASSLLGQIYTDTQYF.

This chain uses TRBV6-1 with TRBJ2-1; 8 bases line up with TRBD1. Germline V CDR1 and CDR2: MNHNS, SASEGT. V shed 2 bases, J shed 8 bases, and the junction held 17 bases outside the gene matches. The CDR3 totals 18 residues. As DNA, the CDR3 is TGTGCCAGCAGTGAACGCCCATATAGGACAGGGCGAACCCATGAGCAGTTCTTC. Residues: CASSERPYRTGRTHEQFF.

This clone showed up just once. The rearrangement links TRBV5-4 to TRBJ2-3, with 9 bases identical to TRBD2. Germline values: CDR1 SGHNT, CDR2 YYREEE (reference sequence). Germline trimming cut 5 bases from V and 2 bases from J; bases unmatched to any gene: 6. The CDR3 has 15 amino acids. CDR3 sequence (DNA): TGTGCCAGCAGGTCAGCGGGGGGATTCACAGATACGCAGTATTTT. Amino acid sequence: CASRSAGGFTDTQYF.

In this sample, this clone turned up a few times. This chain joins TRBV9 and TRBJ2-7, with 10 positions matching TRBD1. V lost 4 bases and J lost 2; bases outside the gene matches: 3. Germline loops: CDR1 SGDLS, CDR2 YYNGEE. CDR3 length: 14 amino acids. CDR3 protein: CASSTGQGAYEQYF. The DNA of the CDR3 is TGTGCCAGCAGCACCGGACAGGGGGCCTACGAGCAGTACTTC.

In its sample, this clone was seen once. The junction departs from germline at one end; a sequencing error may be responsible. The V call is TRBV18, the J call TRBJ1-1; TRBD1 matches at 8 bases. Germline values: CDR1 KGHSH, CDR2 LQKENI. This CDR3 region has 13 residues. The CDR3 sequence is CASSPPEQGASLF. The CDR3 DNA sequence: TGTGCCAGCTCACCACCTGAGCAGGGGGCGTCCCTATTT. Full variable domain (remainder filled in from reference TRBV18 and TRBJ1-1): NAGVMQNPRHLVRRRGQEARLRCSPMKGHSHVYWYRQLPEEGLKFMVYLQKENIIDESGMPKERFSAEFPKEGPSILRIQQVVRGDSAAYFCASSPPEQGASLFGQGTRLTVV.